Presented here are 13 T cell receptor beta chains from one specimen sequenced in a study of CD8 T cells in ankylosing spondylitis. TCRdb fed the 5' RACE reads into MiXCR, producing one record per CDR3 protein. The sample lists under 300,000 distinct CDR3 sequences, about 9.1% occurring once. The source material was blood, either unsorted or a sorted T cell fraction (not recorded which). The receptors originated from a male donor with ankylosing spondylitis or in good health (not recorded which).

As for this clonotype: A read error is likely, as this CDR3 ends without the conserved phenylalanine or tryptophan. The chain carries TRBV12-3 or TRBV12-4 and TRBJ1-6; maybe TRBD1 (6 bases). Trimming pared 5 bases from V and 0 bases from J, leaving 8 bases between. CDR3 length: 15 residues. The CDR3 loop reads CASSQQGSYNSPLHG. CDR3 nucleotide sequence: TGTGCCAGCAGTCAACAGGGCTCCTATAATTCACCCCTCCACGGT.

The CDR3 coding sequence is TGTGCCAGCAGTTACTCAACAGCCAGCTCCTACGAGCAGTACTTC. Its translation is CASSYSTASSYEQYF. The chain uses TRBV6-5 and TRBJ2-7; no reliable D call. Germline V gene sequence: CDR1 MNHEY, CDR2 SVGAGI. The CDR3 has 15 amino acids. Trimming stripped 0 bases from V and 0 bases from J, with 9 bases between.

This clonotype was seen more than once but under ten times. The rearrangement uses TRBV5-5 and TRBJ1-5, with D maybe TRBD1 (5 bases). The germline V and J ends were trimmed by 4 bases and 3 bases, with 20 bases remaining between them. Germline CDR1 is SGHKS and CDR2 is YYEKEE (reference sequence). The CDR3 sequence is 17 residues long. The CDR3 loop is CASSTRSPGVDNQPQHF. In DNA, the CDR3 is TGTGCCAGCAGCACCCGTAGCCCGGGGGTAGACAATCAGCCCCAGCATTTT.

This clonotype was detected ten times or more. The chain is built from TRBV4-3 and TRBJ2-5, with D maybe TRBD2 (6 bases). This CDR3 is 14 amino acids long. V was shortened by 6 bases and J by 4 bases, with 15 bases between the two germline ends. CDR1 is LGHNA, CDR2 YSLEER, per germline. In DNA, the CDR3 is TGCGCCAGCAGTCGGACTAAATTGGGAGAGACCCAGTACTTC. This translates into CASSRTKLGETQYF.

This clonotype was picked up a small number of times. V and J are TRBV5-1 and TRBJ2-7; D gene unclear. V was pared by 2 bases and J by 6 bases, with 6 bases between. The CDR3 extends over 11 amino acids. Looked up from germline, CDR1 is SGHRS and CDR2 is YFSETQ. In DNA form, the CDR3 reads TGCGCCAGCAGCTTCGAGACCGAGCAGTACTTC. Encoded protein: CASSFETEQYF.

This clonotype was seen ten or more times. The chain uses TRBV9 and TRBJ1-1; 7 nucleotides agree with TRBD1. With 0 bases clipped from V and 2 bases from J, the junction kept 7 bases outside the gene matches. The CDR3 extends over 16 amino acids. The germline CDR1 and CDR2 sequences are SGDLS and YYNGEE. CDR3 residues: CASSVGAGGGNTEAFF. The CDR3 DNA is TGTGCCAGCAGCGTAGGGGCAGGGGGTGGAAACACTGAAGCTTTCTTT.

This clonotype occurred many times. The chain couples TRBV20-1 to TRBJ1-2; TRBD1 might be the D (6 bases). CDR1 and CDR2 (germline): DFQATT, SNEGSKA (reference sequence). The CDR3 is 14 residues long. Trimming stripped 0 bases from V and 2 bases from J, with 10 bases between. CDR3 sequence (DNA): TGCAGTGCTAGAGATCCTACAGGGAACTATGGCTACACCTTC. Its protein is CSARDPTGNYGYTF.

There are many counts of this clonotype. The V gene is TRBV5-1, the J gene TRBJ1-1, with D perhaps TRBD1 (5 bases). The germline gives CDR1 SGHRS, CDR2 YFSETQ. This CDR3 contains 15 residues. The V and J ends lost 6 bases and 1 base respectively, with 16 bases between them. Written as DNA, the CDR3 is TGCGCCAGCATTCTAGGTATCGGGGGGAACACTGAAGCTTTCTTT. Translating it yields CASILGIGGNTEAFF. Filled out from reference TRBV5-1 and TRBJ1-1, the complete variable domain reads KAGVTQTPRYLIKTRGQQVTLSCSPISGHRSVSWYQQTPGQGLQFLFEYFSETQRNKGNFPGRFSGRQFSNSRSEMNVSTLELGDSALYLCASILGIGGNTEAFFGQGTRLTVV.

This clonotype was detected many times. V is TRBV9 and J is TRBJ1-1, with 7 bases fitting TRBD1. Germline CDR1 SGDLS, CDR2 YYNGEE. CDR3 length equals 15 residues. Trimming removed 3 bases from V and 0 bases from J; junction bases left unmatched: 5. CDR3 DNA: TGTGCCAGCAGCGCCCACAGGGGCATGAACACTGAAGCTTTCTTT. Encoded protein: CASSAHRGMNTEAFF.

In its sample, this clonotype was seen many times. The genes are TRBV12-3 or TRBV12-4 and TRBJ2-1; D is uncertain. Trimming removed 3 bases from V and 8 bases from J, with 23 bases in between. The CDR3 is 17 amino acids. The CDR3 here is CASSLAYFPPRLDEQFF. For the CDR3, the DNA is TGTGCCAGCAGTTTGGCGTACTTCCCGCCCCGGCTCGATGAGCAGTTCTTC.

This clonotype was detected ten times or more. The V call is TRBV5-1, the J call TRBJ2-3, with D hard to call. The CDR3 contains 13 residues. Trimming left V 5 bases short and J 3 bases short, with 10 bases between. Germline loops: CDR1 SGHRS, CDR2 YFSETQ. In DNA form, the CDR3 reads TGCGCCAGCAGGACGGATTTAACAGATACGCAGTATTTT. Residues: CASRTDLTDTQYF.

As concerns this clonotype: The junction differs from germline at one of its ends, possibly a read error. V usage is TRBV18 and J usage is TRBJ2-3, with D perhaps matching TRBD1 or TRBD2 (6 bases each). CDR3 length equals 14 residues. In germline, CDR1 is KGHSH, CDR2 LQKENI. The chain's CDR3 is CTSSPPRGGNTQYF. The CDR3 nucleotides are TGTACCAGCTCACCACCCCGAGGGGGGAATACGCAGTATTTT.

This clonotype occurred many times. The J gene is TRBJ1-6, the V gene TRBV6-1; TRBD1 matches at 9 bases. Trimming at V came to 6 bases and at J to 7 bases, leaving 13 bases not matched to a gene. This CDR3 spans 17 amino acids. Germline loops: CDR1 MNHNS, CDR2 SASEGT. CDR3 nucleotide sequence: TGTGCCAGCAGCCGCACCCCTCCGGACAGGGGAAATTCACCCCTCCACTTT. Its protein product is CASSRTPPDRGNSPLHF.